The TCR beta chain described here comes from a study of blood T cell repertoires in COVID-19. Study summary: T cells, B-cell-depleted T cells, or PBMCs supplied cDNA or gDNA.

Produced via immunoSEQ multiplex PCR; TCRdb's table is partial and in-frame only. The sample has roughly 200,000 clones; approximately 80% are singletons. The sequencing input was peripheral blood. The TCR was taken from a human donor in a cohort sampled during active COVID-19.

CDR3 region: CASSLGTSADTQYF. Here the CDR3 DNA reads TGTGCCAGCAGCTTAGGGACTAGCGCAGATACGCAGTATTTT. The J gene is TRBJ2-3, the V gene TRBV7-3; 10 bases match TRBD2. The V segment lost 2 bases and the J segment 4 bases; nucleotides outside the gene matches: 0. This CDR3 is built from 14 residues. The germline V gene has CDR1 SGHTA and CDR2 FQGTGA.